These 18 T cell receptor beta chains came from one sample sequenced in a study of spatial heterogeneity in lung cancer. Stated time point: sample taken at primary tumor resection. No cell sorting; template was whole RNA from tumor, lung tissue or PBMC. TCRdb itself ran the 5' RACE reads through MiXCR, one entry per CDR3 protein. The sample yields about 7,500 distinct CDR3 sequences, roughly 4.3% seen once. The starting material was normal lung tissue next to the tumor, obtained at surgery. The receptors stem from a female donor with early-stage non-small cell lung cancer.

This clonotype was observed many times. The library was prepared for alpha chains; this beta chain is a stray read, so its frequency means little. J is TRBJ2-2 and V is TRBV20-1; a possible D gene is TRBD1 (5 bases). The CDR3 runs 14 residues. Germline V gene sequence: CDR1 DFQATT, CDR2 SNEGSKA (reference sequence). Trimming removed 6 bases at V and 0 bases at J, with 11 bases between. The CDR3 reads CSAADSANTGELFF. DNA of the CDR3: TGCAGTGCCGCAGACAGCGCGAACACCGGGGAGCTGTTTTTT.

This clonotype came up many times. Because this beta chain is a stray read in a library intended to capture alpha chains, its abundance should not be given much weight. The rearrangement links TRBV6-1 to TRBJ1-1; maybe TRBD1 (5 bases). With 8 bases removed from V and 1 base from J, the gap between germline ends came to 8 bases. The CDR3 contains 12 residues. Germline CDR1 reads MNHNS; CDR2 reads SASEGT. For the CDR3, the DNA is TGTGCCAGCGCAGGGTCGAACACTGAAGCTTTCTTT. It codes for CASAGSNTEAFF.

This clonotype was seen repeatedly, ten times or more. For a library built for alpha chains, this beta chain is a stray read; little rests on its size. Written as DNA, the CDR3 is TGCAGCGTAAGAGACCAGGGAGGCACTGGAAACACCATATATTTT. Encoded protein: CSVRDQGGTGNTIYF. The chain has TRBV29-1 and TRBJ1-3; maybe TRBD1 (5 bases). V was shortened by 6 bases and J by 2 bases, with 17 bases between the two germline ends. CDR1 and CDR2 (germline): SQVTM, ANQGSEA. The CDR3 sequence is 15 residues long.

This clonotype was detected a few times. In a library made to pick up alpha chains, this beta chain is a stray read with a size that means little. The CDR3 region has the DNA TGTGCCAGCAGCCTATTAGACAGCGCAGCTTTCTTT. It translates to CASSLLDSAAFF. This chain connects TRBV3-1 to TRBJ1-1, with a possible D match to TRBD1 (5 bases). The V gene's germline CDR1 is LGHDT and CDR2 YNNKEL (reference sequence). The CDR3 consists of 12 residues. V was pared by 4 bases and J by 10 bases, with 13 bases between.

This clonotype turned up a few times. This beta chain is off target for a library built for alpha chains, so its abundance means little. The genes are TRBV5-4 and TRBJ2-3, with D possibly being TRBD1 (5 bases). Germline loops: CDR1 SGHNT, CDR2 YYREEE (reference sequence). V lost 4 bases and J lost 0, with 18 bases in between. CDR3 length: 17 residues. In DNA form, the CDR3 reads TGTGCCAGCAGCCCTGAAGTTCACAGGAGTAGCACAGATACGCAGTATTTT. Translated, it gives CASSPEVHRSSTDTQYF.

Note on this clonotype: The size of this beta chain means little, since it is a stray read in a library made for alpha chains. The chain carries TRBV12-3 or TRBV12-4 and TRBJ2-1; D not certain. This CDR3 spans 13 amino acids. V was cut by 2 bases and J by 10 bases, with 12 bases left in between. The CDR3 DNA follows: TGTGCCAGCAGTTTAATGGAAGGAAAAGAGCAGTTCTTC. Amino acid sequence: CASSLMEGKEQFF.

This clonotype showed up many times. This beta chain turned up in a library designed for alpha chains; as an off-target read, its abundance says little. CDR3 nucleotides: TGCAGTGCTAGAGCTCCGACTAGTGCAGATACGCAGTATTTT. Encoded protein: CSARAPTSADTQYF. The J gene is TRBJ2-3, the V gene TRBV20-1; possible D gene TRBD2, 6 bases. The CDR3 has 14 amino acids. Per the germline V gene, CDR1 is DFQATT and CDR2 is SNEGSKA (reference sequence). Trimming cost V 1 base and J 4 bases, with 12 bases left between them.

This clonotype occurred many times. This beta chain is off target for a library built for alpha chains, so its abundance means little. The chain recombines TRBV9 with TRBJ2-1; weak D call: TRBD1 (5 bases). V was pared by 0 bases and J by 10 bases, with 14 bases between. The CDR3 spans 14 residues. Germline loops: CDR1 SGDLS, CDR2 YYNGEE. Here the CDR3 DNA reads TGTGCCAGCAGCGTAGCTTCAGGACAAGGGGAGCAGTTCTTC. Its translation: CASSVASGQGEQFF.

This clonotype is labeled as medium-sized (0.01 to 0.1%). This beta chain is an unintended read in a library built for alpha chains; its size means little. The rearrangement links TRBV29-1 to TRBJ2-2; D is undetermined. The CDR3 sequence is 11 residues long. The germline CDR1 and CDR2 sequences are SQVTM and ANQGSEA. Trimming stripped 1 base from V and 4 bases from J, with 1 base between. CDR3 in DNA: TGCAGCGTTGAAGTCACCGGGGAGCTGTTTTTT. It translates to CSVEVTGELFF.

By share, this clonotype ranks as medium-sized. This beta chain is a stray sequence in a library constructed for alpha chains; its clone size is not meaningful. The chain employs TRBV9 and TRBJ2-2; D gene uncertain. Trimming stripped 7 bases from V and 4 bases from J, with 11 bases between. The CDR3 length is 13 residues. Germline V CDR1 and CDR2: SGDLS, YYNGEE. The CDR3 loop is CASGKGPTGELFF. CDR3 sequence (DNA): TGTGCCAGCGGTAAGGGCCCCACCGGGGAGCTGTTTTTT.

This clonotype was recorded at least ten times. This beta chain is an unintended read in a library built for alpha chains; its size means little. This rearrangement joins TRBV20-1 to TRBJ1-2, with D maybe TRBD1 (5 bases). V was cut by 3 bases and J by 0 bases, with 11 bases left in between. The germline CDR1 and CDR2 sequences are DFQATT and SNEGSKA (reference sequence). The CDR3 totals 14 residues. CDR3 in DNA: TGCAGTGCTAGTCTGGGGCTAGCTAACTATGGCTACACCTTC. Translated: CSASLGLANYGYTF.

By share of the sample, this clonotype is medium-sized. With the library built for alpha chains, this beta chain is off target and its frequency is not meaningful. The CDR3 DNA reads as TGTGCCAGCAGTTACGGCGACGTGGACCAAGAGACCCAGTACTTC. Translating gives CASSYGDVDQETQYF. This rearrangement joins TRBV6-2 or TRBV6-3 to TRBJ2-5; D is uncertain. V was clipped by 2 bases and J by 0 bases, with 10 bases between them. This CDR3 has 15 residues. Germline-derived CDR1 and CDR2 are MNHEY and SVGEGT.

The sample holds one count of this clonotype. This beta chain appears as a stray read in a library generated for alpha chains; its size is not informative. The chain uses TRBV20-1 and TRBJ2-3; 12 nucleotides align to TRBD2. CDR3 length: 18 amino acids. Germline V gene sequence: CDR1 DFQATT, CDR2 SNEGSKA (reference sequence). Losses at the gene ends were 5 bases for V and 0 bases for J; bases not matched to a gene: 12. The CDR3 sequence is CSAPGLAGRTTSTDTQYF. The CDR3 coding sequence is TGCAGTGCTCCCGGACTAGCGGGGCGCACAACTAGCACAGATACGCAGTATTTT.

This clonotype was picked up many times. The size of this beta chain means little, since it is a stray read in a library made for alpha chains. This rearrangement joins TRBV12-3 or TRBV12-4 to TRBJ2-4, with a possible D match to TRBD1 (6 bases). The CDR3 contains 14 residues. The V end lost 6 bases, the J end lost 4 bases, and 13 bases lay between the germline ends. Written as DNA, the CDR3 is TGTGCCAGCAGGTTGGACAGTGGGAAAAACATTCAGTACTTC. Its translation is CASRLDSGKNIQYF.

Ten or more counts support this clonotype. This beta chain is an unintended read in a library built for alpha chains; its size means little. The V gene is TRBV7-2, the J gene TRBJ2-7, with D perhaps given as TRBD1 or TRBD2 (7 bases each). The V gene lost 5 bases and the J gene lost 1 base, with 15 bases spanning the gap. Germline lookup yields CDR1 SGHTA and CDR2 FQGNSA. The CDR3 runs to 15 residues. CDR3 amino acids: CASSLRQGGSYEQYF. The CDR3 DNA sequence: TGTGCCAGCAGCCTCCGACAGGGAGGGTCCTACGAGCAGTACTTC.

This clonotype is medium-sized in the sample. The size of this beta chain means little, since it is a stray read in a library made for alpha chains. The DNA for the CDR3 is TGCAGCGTCCATAGTGGCGTGAGGGACGGCAATCAGCCCCAGCATTTT. Translating it yields CSVHSGVRDGNQPQHF. This chain uses TRBV29-1 with TRBJ1-5, with a weak D call TRBD1 (5 bases). Germline assignment: CDR1 SQVTM and CDR2 ANQGSEA. This CDR3 is built from 16 residues. Deletions cut 6 bases from V and 2 bases from J, with 20 bases between.

A word on this clonotype: This beta chain is an off-target read within a library intended for alpha chains, so its frequency means little. The rearrangement uses TRBV7-8 and TRBJ1-5; no clear D gene. The ends were cut back, 4 bases at V and 3 bases at J, with 16 bases in the middle. Germline lookup yields CDR1 SGHVS and CDR2 FQNEAQ. This CDR3 region has 16 residues. Here the CDR3 reads CASSSRRSTPNQPQHF. In DNA, the CDR3 is TGTGCCAGCAGCTCTCGACGTAGTACACCCAATCAGCCCCAGCATTTT. Based on the CDR3 plus reference TRBV7-8 and TRBJ1-5, the full variable domain is GAGVSQSPRYKVAKRGQDVALRCDPISGHVSLFWYQQALGQGPEFLTYFQNEAQLDKSGLPSDRFFAERPEGSVSTLKIQRTQQEDSAVYLCASSSRRSTPNQPQHFGDGTRLSIL.

This clonotype was found a few times. In a library made to pick up alpha chains, this beta chain is a stray read with a size that means little. The chain links TRBV6-5 to TRBJ2-7, with TRBD1 identical over 8 bases. Trimming removed 2 bases from V and 5 bases from J; junction bases left unmatched: 2. This CDR3 has 13 residues. Germline CDR1 MNHEY, CDR2 SVGAGI. CDR3 in DNA: TGTGCCAGCAGTTACCCAGGGGGCCACGAGCAGTACTTC. This sequence encodes CASSYPGGHEQYF.